Reported below is one T cell receptor (beta chain). Its antigen is as yet unknown. This sample stems from a study of T-cell memory formation after mild COVID-19. Notes on the study in general: Some SARS-CoV-2-responding clones were already detected in memory before infection. Researchers report contracting CD4+ clones mostly in CM and EM, with CD8+ clones in EMRA.

Researchers used 5'RACE with constant-segment primers to make TCR alpha and TCR beta cDNA libraries that carry sample barcodes and UMIs. MiXCR, applied by TCRdb to the 5' RACE reads, yields one record per CDR3 protein. The sample shows 150,000 or so distinct CDR3 sequences, approximately 15% of them seen only once. Germline CDR1 KGHDR, CDR2 SFDVKD. The germline V and J ends were trimmed by 9 bases and 1 base, with 20 bases remaining between them. This CDR3 is 17 amino acids long. This chain links TRBV24-1 with TRBJ2-2; TRBD1 is a possible D gene (6 bases). The TCR was taken from an adult woman who had mild COVID-19 (a few samples of this study predate the infection). Cell type and time point are not known. Sequenced input: PBMCs or a T cell subset sorted from them (not recorded which). The DNA for the CDR3 is TGTGCCACCGGGGGCTCGCTGTGGCAGGGGAACACCGGGGAGCTGTTTTTT. This encodes CATGGSLWQGNTGELFF.